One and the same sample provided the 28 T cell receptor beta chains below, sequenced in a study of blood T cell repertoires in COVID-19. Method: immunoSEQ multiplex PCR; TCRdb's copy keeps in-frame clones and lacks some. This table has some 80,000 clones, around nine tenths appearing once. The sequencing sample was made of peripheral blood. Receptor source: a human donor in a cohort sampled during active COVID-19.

CDR3 amino acids: CASSHFGQGAEQYF. The CDR3 nucleotides read TGTGCCAGCAGCCACTTCGGACAGGGGGCCGAGCAGTACTTC. This chain links TRBV3-1 (or the pseudogene TRBV3-2) with TRBJ2-7, with 11 bases lining up with TRBD1. The V segment lost 3 bases and the J segment 6 bases; nucleotides outside the gene matches: 4. Germline CDR1 reads LGHDT; CDR2 reads YNNKEL (reference sequence). The CDR3 has 14 amino acids.

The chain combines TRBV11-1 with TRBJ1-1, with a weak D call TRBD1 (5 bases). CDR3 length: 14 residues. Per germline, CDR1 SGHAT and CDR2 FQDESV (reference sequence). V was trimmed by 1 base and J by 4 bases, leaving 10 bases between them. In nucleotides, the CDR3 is TGTGCCAGCAGCTTAGGACGGGGGTCCACTGAAGCTTTCTTT. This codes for CASSLGRGSTEAFF.

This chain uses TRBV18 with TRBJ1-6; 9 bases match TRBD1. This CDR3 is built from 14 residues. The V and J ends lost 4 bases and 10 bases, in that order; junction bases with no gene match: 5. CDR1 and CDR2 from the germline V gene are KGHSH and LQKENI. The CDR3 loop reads CASSLGTGPSPLHF. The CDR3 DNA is TGTGCCAGCTCACTCGGGACAGGGCCCTCACCCCTCCACTTT.

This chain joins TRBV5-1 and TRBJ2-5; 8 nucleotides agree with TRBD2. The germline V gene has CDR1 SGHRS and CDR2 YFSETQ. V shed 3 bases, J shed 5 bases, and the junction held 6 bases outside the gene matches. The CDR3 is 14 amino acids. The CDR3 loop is CASSSGTGGETQYF. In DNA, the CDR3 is TGCGCCAGCAGCTCCGGGACGGGGGGGGAGACCCAGTACTTC.

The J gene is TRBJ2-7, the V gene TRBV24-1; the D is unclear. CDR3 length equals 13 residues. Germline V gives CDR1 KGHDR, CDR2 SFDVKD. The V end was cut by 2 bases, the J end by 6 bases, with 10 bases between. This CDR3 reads CATSDSLILEQYF. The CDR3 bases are TGTGCCACCAGTGATTCCTTAATCCTCGAGCAGTACTTC.

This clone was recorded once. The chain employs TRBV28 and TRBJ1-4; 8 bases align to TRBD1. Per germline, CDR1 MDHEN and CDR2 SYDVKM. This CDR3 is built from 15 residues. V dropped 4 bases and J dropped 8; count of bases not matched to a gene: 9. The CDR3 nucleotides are TGTGCCAGCAGTTCCAACAGGGGGAACGGGGAAAAACTGTTTTTT. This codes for CASSSNRGNGEKLFF. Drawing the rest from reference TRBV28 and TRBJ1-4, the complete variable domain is DVKVTQSSRYLVKRTGEKVFLECVQDMDHENMFWYRQDPGLGLRLIYFSYDVKMKEKGDIPEGYSVSREKKERFSLILESASTNQTSMYLCASSSNRGNGEKLFFGSGTQLSVL.

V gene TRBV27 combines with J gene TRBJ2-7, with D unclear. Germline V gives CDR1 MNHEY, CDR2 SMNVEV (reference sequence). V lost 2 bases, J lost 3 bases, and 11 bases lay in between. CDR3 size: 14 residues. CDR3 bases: TGTGCCAGCAGTTTAAAGCCTATCGGCTACGAGCAGTACTTC. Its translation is CASSLKPIGYEQYF.

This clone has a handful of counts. The CDR3 loop reads CASSVSGIGGGQYF. The CDR3 region has the DNA TGTGCCAGCAGCGTTAGCGGGATTGGCGGTGGGCAGTACTTC. The V gene is TRBV9, the J gene TRBJ2-7; 8 positions agree with TRBD2. J gave up 9 bases and V 2 bases, and 10 bases lay outside the gene matches. Germline V lookup: CDR1 SGDLS, CDR2 YYNGEE. The CDR3 has 14 residues.

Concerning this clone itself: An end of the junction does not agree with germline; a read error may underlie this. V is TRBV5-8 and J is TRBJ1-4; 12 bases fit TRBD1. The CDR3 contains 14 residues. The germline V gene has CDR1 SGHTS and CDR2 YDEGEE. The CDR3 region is CASSLVGGTGGASF. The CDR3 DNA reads TGTGCCAGCAGCTTGGTCGGGGGGACAGGGGGCGCTTCTTTT.

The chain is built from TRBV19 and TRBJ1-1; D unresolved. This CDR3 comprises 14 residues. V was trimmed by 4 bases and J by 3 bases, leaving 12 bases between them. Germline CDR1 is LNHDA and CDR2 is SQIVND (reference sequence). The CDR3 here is CASSKRGGDTEAFF. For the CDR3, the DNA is TGTGCCAGTAGTAAGCGGGGTGGAGACACTGAAGCTTTCTTT.

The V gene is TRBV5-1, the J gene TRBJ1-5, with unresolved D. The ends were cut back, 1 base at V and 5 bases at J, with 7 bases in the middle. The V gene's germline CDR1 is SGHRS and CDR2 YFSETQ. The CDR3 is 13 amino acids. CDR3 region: CASSLSPDQPQHF. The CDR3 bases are TGCGCCAGCAGCTTGTCCCCGGATCAGCCCCAGCATTTT.

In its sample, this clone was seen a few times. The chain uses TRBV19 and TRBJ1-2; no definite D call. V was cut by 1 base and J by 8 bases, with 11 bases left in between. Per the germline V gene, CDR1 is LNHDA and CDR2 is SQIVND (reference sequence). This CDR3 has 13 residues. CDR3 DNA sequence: TGTGCCAGTAGTATAGGGGCTTCAAGGGGCTACACCTTC. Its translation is CASSIGASRGYTF. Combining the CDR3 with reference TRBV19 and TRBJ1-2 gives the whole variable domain DGGITQSPKYLFRKEGQNVTLSCEQNLNHDAMYWYRQDPGQGLRLIYYSQIVNDFQKGDIAEGYSVSREKKESFPLTVTSAQKNPTAFYLCASSIGASRGYTFGSGTRLTVV.

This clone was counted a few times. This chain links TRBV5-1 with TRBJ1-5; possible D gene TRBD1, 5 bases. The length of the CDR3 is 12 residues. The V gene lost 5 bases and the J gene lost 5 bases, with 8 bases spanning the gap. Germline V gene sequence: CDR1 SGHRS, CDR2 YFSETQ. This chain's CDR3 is CASRTVHQPQHF. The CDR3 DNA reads TGCGCCAGCAGGACAGTTCATCAGCCCCAGCATTTT. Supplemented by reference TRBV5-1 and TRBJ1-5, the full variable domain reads KAGVTQTPRYLIKTRGQQVTLSCSPISGHRSVSWYQQTPGQGLQFLFEYFSETQRNKGNFPGRFSGRQFSNSRSEMNVSTLELGDSALYLCASRTVHQPQHFGDGTRLSIL.

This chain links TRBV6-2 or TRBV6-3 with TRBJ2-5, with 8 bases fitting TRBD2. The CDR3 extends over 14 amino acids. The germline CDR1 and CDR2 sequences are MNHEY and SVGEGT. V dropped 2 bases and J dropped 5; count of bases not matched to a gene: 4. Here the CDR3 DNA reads TGTGCCAGCAGTTACCCGGGGGGGCGGGAGACCCAGTACTTC. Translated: CASSYPGGRETQYF.

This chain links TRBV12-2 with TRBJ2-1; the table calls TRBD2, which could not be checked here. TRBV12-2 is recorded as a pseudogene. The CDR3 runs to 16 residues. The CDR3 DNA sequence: TGTGCAAGTCGCTTAGCAGCTAGCGGGGCCATAAACGAGCAGTTCTTC. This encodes CASRLAASGAINEQFF.

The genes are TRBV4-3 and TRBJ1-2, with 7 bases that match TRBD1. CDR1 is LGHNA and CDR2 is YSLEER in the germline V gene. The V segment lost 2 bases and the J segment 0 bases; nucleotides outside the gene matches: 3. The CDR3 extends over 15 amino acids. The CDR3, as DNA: TGCGCCAGCAGCCAAAGACAGGGATCTAACTATGGCTACACCTTC. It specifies CASSQRQGSNYGYTF.

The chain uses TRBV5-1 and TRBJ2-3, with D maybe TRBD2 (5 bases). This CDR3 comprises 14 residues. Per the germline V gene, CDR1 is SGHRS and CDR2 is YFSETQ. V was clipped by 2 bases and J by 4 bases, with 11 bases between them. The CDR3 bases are TGCGCCAGCAGCTTTCCGGCCGGGGCAGATACGCAGTATTTT. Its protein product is CASSFPAGADTQYF.

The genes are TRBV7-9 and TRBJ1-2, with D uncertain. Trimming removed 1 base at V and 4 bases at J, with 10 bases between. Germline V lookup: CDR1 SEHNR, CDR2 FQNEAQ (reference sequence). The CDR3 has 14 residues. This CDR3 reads CASSLGTPVYGYTF. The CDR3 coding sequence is TGTGCCAGCAGCTTAGGGACTCCCGTCTATGGCTACACCTTC.

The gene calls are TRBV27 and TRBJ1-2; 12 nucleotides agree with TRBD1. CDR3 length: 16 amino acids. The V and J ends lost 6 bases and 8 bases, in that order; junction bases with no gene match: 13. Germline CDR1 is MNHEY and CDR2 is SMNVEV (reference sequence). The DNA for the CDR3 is TGTGCCAGCAGCCCCAGGGGACAGGGGGCTAGAGAAGGCTACACCTTC. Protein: CASSPRGQGAREGYTF.

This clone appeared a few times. This CDR3 reads CSARSSYEQYF. As DNA, the CDR3 is TGCAGTGCTAGGTCATCCTACGAGCAGTACTTC. The V call is TRBV20-1, the J call TRBJ2-7; D remains unclear. Germline lookup yields CDR1 DFQATT and CDR2 SNEGSKA (reference sequence). CDR3 length: 11 amino acids. V lost 3 bases, J lost 1 base, and 4 bases lay in between.

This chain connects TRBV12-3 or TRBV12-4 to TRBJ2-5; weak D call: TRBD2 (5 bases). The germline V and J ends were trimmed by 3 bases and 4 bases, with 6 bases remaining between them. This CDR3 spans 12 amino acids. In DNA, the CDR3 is TGTGCCAGCAGTTTTGCGGGAGAGACCCAGTACTTC. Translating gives CASSFAGETQYF.

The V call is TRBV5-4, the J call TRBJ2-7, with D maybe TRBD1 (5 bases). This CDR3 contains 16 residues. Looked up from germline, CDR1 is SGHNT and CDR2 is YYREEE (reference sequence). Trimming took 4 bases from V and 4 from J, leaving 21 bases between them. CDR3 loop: CASSPLPTQGSYEQYF. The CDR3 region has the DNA TGTGCCAGCAGCCCCCTACCTACGCAGGGTTCGTACGAGCAGTACTTC.

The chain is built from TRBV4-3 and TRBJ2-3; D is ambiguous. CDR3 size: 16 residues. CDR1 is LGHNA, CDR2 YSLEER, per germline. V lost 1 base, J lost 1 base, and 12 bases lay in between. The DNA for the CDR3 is TGCGCCAGCAGCCAAGGTCCCCATCGAGGCACAGATACGCAGTATTTT. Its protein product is CASSQGPHRGTDTQYF.

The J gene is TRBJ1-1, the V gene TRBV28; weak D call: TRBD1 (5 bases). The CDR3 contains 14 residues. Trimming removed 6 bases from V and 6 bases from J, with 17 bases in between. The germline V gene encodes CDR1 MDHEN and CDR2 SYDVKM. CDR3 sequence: CASRFRDQGSEAFF. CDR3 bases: TGTGCCAGCAGGTTCCGTGACCAGGGCTCTGAAGCTTTCTTT.

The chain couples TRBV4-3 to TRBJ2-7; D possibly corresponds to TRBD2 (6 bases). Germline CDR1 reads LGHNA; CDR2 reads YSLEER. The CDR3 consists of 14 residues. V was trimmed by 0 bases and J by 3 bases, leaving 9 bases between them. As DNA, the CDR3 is TGCGCCAGCAGCCAAGACCCGACTAGCTACGAGCAGTACTTC. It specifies CASSQDPTSYEQYF.

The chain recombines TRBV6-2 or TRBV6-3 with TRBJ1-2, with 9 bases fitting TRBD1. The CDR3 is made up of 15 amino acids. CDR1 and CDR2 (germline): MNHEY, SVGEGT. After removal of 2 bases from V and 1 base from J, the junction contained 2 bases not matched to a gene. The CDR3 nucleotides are TGTGCCAGCAGTTACCCGGGACAGGGTAACTATGGCTACACCTTC. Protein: CASSYPGQGNYGYTF.

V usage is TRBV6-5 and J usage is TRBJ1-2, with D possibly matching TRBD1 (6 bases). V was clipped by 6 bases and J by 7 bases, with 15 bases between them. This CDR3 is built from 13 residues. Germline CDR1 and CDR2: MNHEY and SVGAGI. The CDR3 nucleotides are TGTGCCAGCAGCCCGGGACAACGGACTGGCTACACCTTC. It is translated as CASSPGQRTGYTF.

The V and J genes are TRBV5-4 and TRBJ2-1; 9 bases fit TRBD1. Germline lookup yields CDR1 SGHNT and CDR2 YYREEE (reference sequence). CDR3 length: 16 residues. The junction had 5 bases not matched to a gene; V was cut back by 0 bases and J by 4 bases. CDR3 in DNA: TGTGCCAGCAGCTTGGGGGGACAGGGCGGATACAATGAGCAGTTCTTC. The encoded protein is CASSLGGQGGYNEQFF.